One sample yielded the 26 T cell receptor beta chains listed below, sequenced in a study of blood T cells in healthy people across ages. Next came a second PCR, run for about 6 to 11 cycles, which used a sample-barcoded 5' primer along with a J-beta primer mix. MiXCR, run by TCRdb on the 5' RACE reads, gives a single entry per CDR3 protein. The table shows under 2,000,000 distinct CDR3 sequences, with around 50% occurring only once. Sequences were obtained from blood. Receptors originate from a woman aged 40 to 50 in good health.

This sequence joins TRBV7-9 and TRBJ2-5; D perhaps matches TRBD2 (5 bases). The CDR3 covers 15 residues. The germline V gene encodes CDR1 SEHNR and CDR2 FQNEAQ (reference sequence). V was trimmed by 5 bases and J by 11 bases, leaving 24 bases between them. This CDR3 reads CASSQRPGLDNEQYF. In DNA, the CDR3 is TGTGCCAGCAGCCAACGCCCGGGGTTAGACAATGAGCAGTACTTC. Full variable domain (remainder filled in from reference TRBV7-9 and TRBJ2-5): DTGVSQNPRHKITKRGQNVTFRCDPISEHNRLYWYRQTLGQGPEFLTYFQNEAQLEKSRLLSDRFSAERPKGSFSTLEIQRTEQGDSAMYLCASSQRPGLDNEQYFGPGTRLLVL.

This clonotype appeared a few times. This chain links TRBV18 with TRBJ2-3; 8 positions agree with TRBD2. The CDR3 has 17 residues. Germline lookup yields CDR1 KGHSH and CDR2 LQKENI. The J segment lost 1 base and the V segment lost 2 bases, leaving 8 bases of the junction unmatched. The CDR3 nucleotides read TGTGCCAGCTCACCAGTGATAGCGGGGAGTCGCACAGATACGCAGTATTTT. It translates to CASSPVIAGSRTDTQYF.

This chain links TRBV7-9 with TRBJ2-2; 8 nucleotides line up with TRBD1. The CDR3 is 13 residues long. Germline lookup yields CDR1 SEHNR and CDR2 FQNEAQ (reference sequence). With 8 bases clipped from V and 4 bases from J, the junction kept 3 bases outside the gene matches. The CDR3 reads CASWTGSTGELFF. CDR3 DNA: TGTGCCAGCTGGACAGGGAGCACCGGGGAGCTGTTTTTT.

The chain recombines TRBV5-1 with TRBJ2-6; D unclear. Germline assignment: CDR1 SGHRS and CDR2 YFSETQ. The V end lost 5 bases, the J end lost 0 bases, and 9 bases lay between the germline ends. The CDR3 consists of 15 residues. In DNA form, the CDR3 reads TGCGCCAGCAGGCCGCAGTTCTCTGGGGCCAACGTCCTGACTTTC. Its protein is CASRPQFSGANVLTF.

CDR3 nucleotides: TGTGCCAGCAGCCCAGGGGGGGGAGCAGTCACTGAAGCTTTCTTT. Amino acid sequence: CASSPGGGAVTEAFF. The chain employs TRBV7-8 and TRBJ1-1, with 7 bases lining up with TRBD1. The germline gives CDR1 SGHVS, CDR2 FQNEAQ. The CDR3 sequence is 15 residues long. The J segment lost 4 bases and the V segment lost 5 bases, leaving 10 bases of the junction unmatched.

The V and J genes are TRBV7-3 and TRBJ1-1; tentative D call: TRBD1 (5 bases). The length of the CDR3 is 16 residues. Per the germline V gene, CDR1 is SGHTA and CDR2 is FQGTGA. V dropped 4 bases and J dropped 4 bases, with 19 bases sitting between them. This chain's CDR3 is CASSSFGGRGITEAFF. The CDR3 DNA is TGTGCCAGCAGCTCCTTTGGGGGTCGGGGGATCACTGAAGCTTTCTTT.

This clonotype was seen a few times. V is TRBV7-2 and J is TRBJ1-6; D uncertain. V lost 2 bases, J lost 13 bases, and 9 bases lay in between. The CDR3 runs to 12 residues. CDR1 and CDR2 from the germline V gene are SGHTA and FQGNSA. The CDR3 is CASSLSENPLHF. The CDR3 coding sequence is TGTGCCAGCAGCTTATCCGAAAACCCCCTCCACTTT.

The chain employs TRBV5-8 and TRBJ2-4; possibly TRBD1 or TRBD2 for D (5 bases each). TRBJ2-7 explains the end of the DNA better; the J call may be wrong. Germline CDR1 SGHTS, CDR2 YDEGEE. CDR3 size: 15 residues. CDR3 residues: CASSWGIAALNEQYF. The CDR3 DNA is TGTGCCAGCAGCTGGGGGATAGCAGCTTTGAACGAGCAGTACTTC.

The chain uses TRBV20-1 and TRBJ1-5, with D unclear. The CDR3 has 14 residues. Per germline, CDR1 DFQATT and CDR2 SNEGSKA (reference sequence). Trimming removed 4 bases from V and 0 bases from J, with 10 bases in between. In DNA, the CDR3 is TGCAGTGCTAAAACCGGAGGTAGCAATCAGCCCCAGCATTTT. As protein: CSAKTGGSNQPQHF.

This clonotype appeared a few times. The chain is built from TRBV25-1 and TRBJ2-5; 11 bases are a match to TRBD2. The CDR3 covers 13 residues. Trimming took 7 bases from V and 3 from J; bases not matched to a gene: 1. Germline-derived CDR1 and CDR2 are MGHDK and SYGVNS. CDR3 coding DNA: TGTGCCAGCAATAGCGGGGGGGAAGAGACCCAGTACTTC. Encoded protein: CASNSGGEETQYF.

In this sample, this clonotype turned up a few times. CDR3: CASSQDLGRNEQFF. CDR3 DNA sequence: TGCGCCAGCAGCCAAGATCTGGGCCGCAATGAGCAGTTCTTC. The chain couples TRBV4-3 to TRBJ2-1; D is unclear. There are 14 residues in the CDR3. Germline V gives CDR1 LGHNA, CDR2 YSLEER. V lost 0 bases to trimming and J lost 6 bases, with 9 bases between them.

The chain has TRBV5-1 and TRBJ2-5, with 11 nucleotides matching TRBD1. Germline assignment: CDR1 SGHRS and CDR2 YFSETQ. The CDR3 totals 17 residues. Trimming removed 4 bases from V and 1 base from J; junction bases left unmatched: 9. CDR3 nucleotide sequence: TGCGCCAGCAGCCCCGGACAGGGGGCTACTTCCCAAGAGACCCAGTACTTC. It is translated as CASSPGQGATSQETQYF.

The chain carries TRBV6-6 and TRBJ2-7; D may be TRBD1 (5 bases). Germline-derived CDR1 and CDR2 are MNHNY and SVGAGI (reference sequence). The length of the CDR3 is 15 residues. Trimming left V 4 bases short and J 4 bases short, with 17 bases between. The CDR3 region is CASSLGAHRNYEQYF. The CDR3 coding sequence is TGTGCCAGCAGTTTAGGGGCCCATAGAAATTACGAGCAGTACTTC.

The V call is TRBV18, the J call TRBJ2-1; weak D call: TRBD2 (5 bases). In germline, CDR1 is KGHSH, CDR2 LQKENI. The CDR3 runs 12 residues. Trimming left V 3 bases short and J 8 bases short, with 8 bases between. This CDR3 reads CASSPEGYEQFF. The DNA for the CDR3 is TGTGCCAGCTCACCTGAGGGTTATGAGCAGTTCTTC.

This clonotype showed up many times. V usage is TRBV29-1 and J usage is TRBJ2-3, with D unclear. From germline, CDR1 is SQVTM and CDR2 ANQGSEA. The CDR3 totals 14 residues. Here the CDR3 reads CSAISGRSTDTQYF. The CDR3 DNA reads as TGCAGTGCCATTAGTGGCCGTAGCACAGATACGCAGTATTTT.

The chain carries TRBV20-1 and TRBJ2-1; unclear D gene. CDR1 is DFQATT, CDR2 SNEGSKA, per germline (reference sequence). The CDR3 is made up of 14 amino acids. Trimming took off 3 bases at V and 0 bases at J, with 9 bases between the two ends. This chain's CDR3 is CSASDAVSYNEQFF. In DNA, the CDR3 is TGCAGTGCTAGTGACGCGGTCTCCTACAATGAGCAGTTCTTC.

This clonotype was observed a handful of times. The V call is TRBV20-1, the J call TRBJ1-2; TRBD1 matches at 9 bases. Trimming took 2 bases from V and 2 from J; bases not matched to a gene: 9. Germline assignment: CDR1 DFQATT and CDR2 SNEGSKA (reference sequence). CDR3 size: 16 residues. In nucleotides, the CDR3 is TGCAGTGCTAGATCCACCACAGGGGGCGGAAACTATGGCTACACCTTC. Amino acids: CSARSTTGGGNYGYTF.

The V gene is TRBV28, the J gene TRBJ1-1; 9 positions match TRBD1. Trimming cost V 6 bases and J 5 bases; bases outside gene matches: 10. Looked up from germline, CDR1 is MDHEN and CDR2 is SYDVKM. The CDR3 is 15 residues long. The CDR3 sequence is CASSLKQGAWTEAFF. The CDR3 bases are TGTGCCAGCAGCTTAAAACAGGGGGCGTGGACTGAAGCTTTCTTT.

The rearrangement joins TRBV9 to TRBJ2-1; D is possibly TRBD2 (5 bases). The CDR3 covers 16 residues. Germline V CDR1 and CDR2: SGDLS, YYNGEE. The V end lost 0 bases, the J end lost 10 bases, and 20 bases lay between the germline ends. The CDR3 sequence is CASSVGPGSGSAEQFF. The DNA of the CDR3 is TGTGCCAGCAGCGTAGGCCCGGGGTCTGGCTCAGCCGAGCAGTTCTTC.

The chain employs TRBV28 and TRBJ2-2, with 9 positions matching TRBD2. Germline V lookup: CDR1 MDHEN, CDR2 SYDVKM. Trimming at V came to 2 bases and at J to 3 bases, leaving 7 bases not matched to a gene. This CDR3 has 17 amino acids. The CDR3 DNA sequence: TGTGCCAGCAGTTTAGCGGAGGGACTAGCATACACCGGGGAGCTGTTTTTT. Its translation: CASSLAEGLAYTGELFF.

This clonotype was found a few times. CDR3 in amino acids: CASSTRAADTQYF. The CDR3 DNA sequence: TGTGCCAGCAGTACCCGAGCGGCAGATACGCAGTATTTT. This chain links TRBV27 with TRBJ2-3, with D tentatively TRBD2 (5 bases). CDR1 MNHEY and CDR2 SMNVEV come from the germline V gene (reference sequence). V lost 5 bases, J lost 4 bases, and 10 bases lay in between. The length of the CDR3 is 13 residues.

This clonotype has a handful of counts. DNA of the CDR3: TGTGCCAGCAGCGAGCTCCCTCCAGATACGCAGTATTTT. Encoded protein: CASSELPPDTQYF. V and J are TRBV7-2 and TRBJ2-3; D remains ambiguous. Trimming removed 5 bases from V and 4 bases from J, with 10 bases in between. This CDR3 is 13 amino acids long. In germline, CDR1 is SGHTA, CDR2 FQGNSA.

The chain has TRBV12-3 or TRBV12-4 and TRBJ2-5; D unclear. Trimming shortened V by 7 bases and J by 1 base, and 13 bases separated the two germline ends. This CDR3 contains 14 residues. CDR3 protein: CASTLDHFQETQYF. The CDR3 region has the DNA TGTGCCAGCACCCTAGACCATTTCCAAGAGACCCAGTACTTC.

This clonotype has a handful of counts. The chain has TRBV12-3 or TRBV12-4 and TRBJ2-1; D may be TRBD2 (5 bases). Trimming pared 6 bases from V and 6 bases from J, leaving 9 bases between. CDR3 length: 12 residues. The CDR3 sequence is CASSGDFNEQFF. The DNA of the CDR3 is TGTGCCAGCAGCGGGGATTTCAATGAGCAGTTCTTC.

The chain uses TRBV11-2 and TRBJ1-4; D uncertain. V was trimmed by 3 bases and J by 6 bases, leaving 17 bases between them. In germline, CDR1 is SGHAT, CDR2 FQNNGV. This CDR3 has 16 residues. The CDR3 nucleotides are TGTGCCAGCAGCTTGGCCGTCGGGATTGGAGATGAAAAACTGTTTTTT. Its protein product is CASSLAVGIGDEKLFF.

About this clonotype: The junction does not match germline at one end; this may be a read error. The V and J genes are TRBV15 and TRBJ2-7; TRBD1 matches 8 bases. Germline CDR1 LNHNV, CDR2 YYDKDF (reference sequence). The CDR3 loop spans 17 amino acids. CDR3 bases: TGTGCCACCAGCACCGATCACCGACAGACAGGGGCCTACGGGCAGTACTTC. Protein: CATSTDHRQTGAYGQYF.